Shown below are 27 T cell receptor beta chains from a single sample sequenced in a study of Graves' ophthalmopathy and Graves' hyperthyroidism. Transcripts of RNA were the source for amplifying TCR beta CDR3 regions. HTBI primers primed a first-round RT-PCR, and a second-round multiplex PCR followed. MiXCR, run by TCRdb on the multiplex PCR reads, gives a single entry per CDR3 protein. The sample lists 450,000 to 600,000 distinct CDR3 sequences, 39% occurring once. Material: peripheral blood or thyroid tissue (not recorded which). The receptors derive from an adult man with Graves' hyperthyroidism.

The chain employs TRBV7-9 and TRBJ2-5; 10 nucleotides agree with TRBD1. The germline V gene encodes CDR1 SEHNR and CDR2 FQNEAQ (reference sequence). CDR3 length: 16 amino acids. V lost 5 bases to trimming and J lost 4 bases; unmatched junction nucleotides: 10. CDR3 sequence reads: CASSPRDRGRIETQYF. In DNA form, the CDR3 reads TGTGCCAGCAGCCCCCGTGACAGGGGGCGAATAGAGACCCAGTACTTC.

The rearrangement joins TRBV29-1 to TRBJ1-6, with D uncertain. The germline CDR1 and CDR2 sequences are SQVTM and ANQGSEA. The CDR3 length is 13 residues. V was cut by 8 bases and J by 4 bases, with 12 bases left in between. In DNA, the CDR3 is TGCAGCAGTGAGGGAGGATATAATTCACCCCTCCACTTT. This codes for CSSEGGYNSPLHF. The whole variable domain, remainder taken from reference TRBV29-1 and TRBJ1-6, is SAVISQKPSRDICQRGTSLTIQCQVDSQVTMMFWYRQQPGQSLTLIATANQGSEATYESGFVIDKFPISRPNLTFSTLTVSNMSPEDSSIYLCSSEGGYNSPLHFGNGTRLTVT.

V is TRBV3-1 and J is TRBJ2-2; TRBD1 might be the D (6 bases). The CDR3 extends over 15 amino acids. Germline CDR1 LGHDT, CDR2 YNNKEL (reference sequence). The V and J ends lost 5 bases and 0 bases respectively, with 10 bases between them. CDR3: CASSNREPNTGELFF. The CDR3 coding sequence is TGTGCCAGCAGCAACAGGGAGCCGAACACCGGGGAGCTGTTTTTT.

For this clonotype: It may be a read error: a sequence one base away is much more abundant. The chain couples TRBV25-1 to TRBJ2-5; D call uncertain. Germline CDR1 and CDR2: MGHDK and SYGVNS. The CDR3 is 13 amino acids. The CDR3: CASRLGPQETRYF. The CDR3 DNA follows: TGTGCCAGCAGGTTAGGTCCACAAGAGACCCGGTACTTC. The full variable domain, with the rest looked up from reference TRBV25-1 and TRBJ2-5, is EADIYQTPRYLVIGTGKKITLECSQTMGHDKMYWYQQDPGMELHLIHYSYGVNSTEKGDLSSESTVSRIRTEHFPLTLESARPSHTSQYLCASRLGPQETRYFGPGTRLLVL.

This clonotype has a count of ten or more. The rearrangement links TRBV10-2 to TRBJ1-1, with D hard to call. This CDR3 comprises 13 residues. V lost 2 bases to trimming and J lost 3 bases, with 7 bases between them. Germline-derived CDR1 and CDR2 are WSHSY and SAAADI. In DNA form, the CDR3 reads TGCGCCAGCAGTGAGATGGCGGACACTGAAGCTTTCTTT. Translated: CASSEMADTEAFF.

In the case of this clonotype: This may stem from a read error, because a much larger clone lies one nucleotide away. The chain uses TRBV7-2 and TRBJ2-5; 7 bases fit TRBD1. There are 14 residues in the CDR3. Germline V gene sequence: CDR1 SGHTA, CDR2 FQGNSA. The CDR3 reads CASSPGQAQEAQYF. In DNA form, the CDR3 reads TGTGCCAGCAGCCCTGGACAGGCTCAAGAGGCCCAGTACTTC.

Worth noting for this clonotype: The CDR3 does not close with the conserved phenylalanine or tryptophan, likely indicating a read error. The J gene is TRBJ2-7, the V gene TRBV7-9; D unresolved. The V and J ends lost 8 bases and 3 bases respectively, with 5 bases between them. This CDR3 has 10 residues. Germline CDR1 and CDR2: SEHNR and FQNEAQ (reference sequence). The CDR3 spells CASGSYEQYL. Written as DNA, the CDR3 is TGTGCCAGCGGCAGCTACGAGCAGTACCTC.

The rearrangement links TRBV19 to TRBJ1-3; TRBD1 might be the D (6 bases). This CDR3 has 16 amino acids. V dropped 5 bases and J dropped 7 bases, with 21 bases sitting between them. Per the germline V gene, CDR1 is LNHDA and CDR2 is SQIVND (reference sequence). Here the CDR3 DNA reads TGTGCCAGTAGTCTCCGGGCACAGGGATTCGACAACACCATATATTTT. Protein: CASSLRAQGFDNTIYF.

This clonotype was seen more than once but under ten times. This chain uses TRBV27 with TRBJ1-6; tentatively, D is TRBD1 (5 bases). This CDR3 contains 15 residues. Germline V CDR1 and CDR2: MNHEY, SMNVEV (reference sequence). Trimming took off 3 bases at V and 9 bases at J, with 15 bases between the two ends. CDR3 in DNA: TGTGCCAGCAGTTTCGGTGCCGGGGGGGGTTCACCCCTCCACTTT. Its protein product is CASSFGAGGGSPLHF.

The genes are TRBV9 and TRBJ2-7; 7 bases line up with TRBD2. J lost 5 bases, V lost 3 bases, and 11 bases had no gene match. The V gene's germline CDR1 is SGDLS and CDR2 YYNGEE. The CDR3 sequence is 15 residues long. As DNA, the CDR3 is TGTGCCAGCAGCGGATCCGGACTAGGCCCTGACGAGCAGTACTTC. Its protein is CASSGSGLGPDEQYF.

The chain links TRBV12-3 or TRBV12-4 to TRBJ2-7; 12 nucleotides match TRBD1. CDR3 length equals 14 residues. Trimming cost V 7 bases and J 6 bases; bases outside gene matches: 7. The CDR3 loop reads CASIIGTGGSEQYF. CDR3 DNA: TGTGCCAGCATAATTGGGACAGGGGGCTCCGAGCAGTACTTC.

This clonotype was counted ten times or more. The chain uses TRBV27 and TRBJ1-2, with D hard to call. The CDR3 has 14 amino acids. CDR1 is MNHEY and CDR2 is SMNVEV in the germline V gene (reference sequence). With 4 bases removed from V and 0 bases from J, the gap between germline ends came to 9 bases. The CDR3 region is CASSYGPANYGYTF. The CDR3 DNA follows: TGTGCCAGCAGTTATGGGCCTGCTAACTATGGCTACACCTTC.

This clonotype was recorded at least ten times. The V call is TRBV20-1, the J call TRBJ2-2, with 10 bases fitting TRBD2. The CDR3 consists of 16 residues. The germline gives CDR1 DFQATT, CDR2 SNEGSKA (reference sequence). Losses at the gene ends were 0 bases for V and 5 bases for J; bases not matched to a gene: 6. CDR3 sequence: CSARDWGLARTGELFF. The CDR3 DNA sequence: TGCAGTGCTAGAGATTGGGGACTAGCGCGGACCGGGGAGCTGTTTTTT.

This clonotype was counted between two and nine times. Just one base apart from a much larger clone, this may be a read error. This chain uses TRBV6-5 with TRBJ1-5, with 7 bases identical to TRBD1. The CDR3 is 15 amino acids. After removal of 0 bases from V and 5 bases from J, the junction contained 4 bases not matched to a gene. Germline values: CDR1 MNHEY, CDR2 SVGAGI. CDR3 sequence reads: CASSYSGQHDQPQHF. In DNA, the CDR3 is TGTGCCAGCAGTTACTCGGGACAGCACGATCAGCCCCAGCATTTT.

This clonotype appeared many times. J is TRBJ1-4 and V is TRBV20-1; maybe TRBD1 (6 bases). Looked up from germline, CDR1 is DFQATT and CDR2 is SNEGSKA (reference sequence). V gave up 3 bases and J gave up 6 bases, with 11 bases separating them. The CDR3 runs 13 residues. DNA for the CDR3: TGCAGTGCTAGGAAGGGGGTAGATGAAAAACTGTTTTTT. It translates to CSARKGVDEKLFF.

The CDR3 bases are TGTGCCAGCAGAGATGACAGGGAGGCCGGGGAGCTGTTTTTT. This gives the protein CASRDDREAGELFF. This sequence joins TRBV2 and TRBJ2-2; tentatively, D is TRBD1 (7 bases). From germline, CDR1 is SNHLY and CDR2 FYNNEI. The V end lost 6 bases, the J end lost 6 bases, and 14 bases lay between the germline ends. The CDR3 is 14 amino acids.

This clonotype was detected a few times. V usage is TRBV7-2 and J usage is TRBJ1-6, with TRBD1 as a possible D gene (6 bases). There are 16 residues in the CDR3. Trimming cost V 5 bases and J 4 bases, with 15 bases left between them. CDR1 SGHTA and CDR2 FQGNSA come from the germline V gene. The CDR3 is CASSLGTPQYNSPLHF. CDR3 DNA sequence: TGTGCCAGCAGCCTAGGGACACCACAATATAATTCACCCCTCCACTTT.

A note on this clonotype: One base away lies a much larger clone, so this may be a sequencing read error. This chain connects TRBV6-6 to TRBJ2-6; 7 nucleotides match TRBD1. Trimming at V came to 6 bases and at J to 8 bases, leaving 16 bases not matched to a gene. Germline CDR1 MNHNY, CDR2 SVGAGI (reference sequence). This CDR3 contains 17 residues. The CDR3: CASSTERQGSGTNVLTF. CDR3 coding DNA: TGTGCCAGCAGCACCGAAAGACAGGGTTCGGGGACCAACGTCCTGACTTTC.

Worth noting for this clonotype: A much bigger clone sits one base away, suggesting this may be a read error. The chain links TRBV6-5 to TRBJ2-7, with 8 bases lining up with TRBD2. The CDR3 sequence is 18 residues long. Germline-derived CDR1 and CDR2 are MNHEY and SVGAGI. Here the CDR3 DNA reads TGTGCCATCAGTTACCATCCCAGGGTGAGCGGGAGTGCCCACGAGCAGTACTTC. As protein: CAISYHPRVSGSAHEQYF.

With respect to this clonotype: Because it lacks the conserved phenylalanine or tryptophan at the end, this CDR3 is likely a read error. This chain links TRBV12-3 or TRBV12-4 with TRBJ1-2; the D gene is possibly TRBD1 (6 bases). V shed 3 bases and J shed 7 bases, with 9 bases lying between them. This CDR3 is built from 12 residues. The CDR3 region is CASSLGGLGYTS. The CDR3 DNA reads TGTGCCAGCAGTTTGGGGGGCCTTGGCTACACCTCC.

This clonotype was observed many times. The CDR3 sequence is CASSKTQGYYGYTF. CDR3 nucleotides: TGCGCCAGCAGCAAAACCCAGGGATACTATGGCTACACCTTC. This chain joins TRBV5-1 and TRBJ1-2, with D tentatively TRBD1 (5 bases). CDR1 is SGHRS and CDR2 is YFSETQ in the germline V gene. The CDR3 has 14 amino acids. Trimming left V 4 bases short and J 3 bases short, with 13 bases between.

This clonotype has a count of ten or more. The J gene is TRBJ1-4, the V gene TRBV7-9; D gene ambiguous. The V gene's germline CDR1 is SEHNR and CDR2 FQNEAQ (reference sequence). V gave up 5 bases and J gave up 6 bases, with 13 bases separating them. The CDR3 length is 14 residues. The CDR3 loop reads CASSLEEVDEKLFF. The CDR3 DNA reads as TGTGCCAGCAGCCTTGAGGAGGTTGATGAAAAACTGTTTTTT.

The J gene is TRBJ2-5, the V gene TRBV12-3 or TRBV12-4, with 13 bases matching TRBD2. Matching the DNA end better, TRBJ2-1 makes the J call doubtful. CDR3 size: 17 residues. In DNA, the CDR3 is TGTGCCAGCACCGAAACTAGCGGGGGGGTCTCCTACAATGAGCAGTTCTTC. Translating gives CASTETSGGVSYNEQFF.

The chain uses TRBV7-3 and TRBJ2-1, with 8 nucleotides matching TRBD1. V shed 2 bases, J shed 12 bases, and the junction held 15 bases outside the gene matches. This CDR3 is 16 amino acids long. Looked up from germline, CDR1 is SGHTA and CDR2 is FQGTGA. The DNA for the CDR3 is TGTGCCAGCAGCTTAGAGCAGGGGGCGATGGGGGTAGGGCAGTTCTTC. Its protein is CASSLEQGAMGVGQFF.

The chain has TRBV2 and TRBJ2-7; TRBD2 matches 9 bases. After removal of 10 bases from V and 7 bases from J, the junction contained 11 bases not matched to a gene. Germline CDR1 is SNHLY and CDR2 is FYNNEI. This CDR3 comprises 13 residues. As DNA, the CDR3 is TGTGCCACGGGACTAGCCTCCTACAATGAGCAGTACTTC. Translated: CATGLASYNEQYF.

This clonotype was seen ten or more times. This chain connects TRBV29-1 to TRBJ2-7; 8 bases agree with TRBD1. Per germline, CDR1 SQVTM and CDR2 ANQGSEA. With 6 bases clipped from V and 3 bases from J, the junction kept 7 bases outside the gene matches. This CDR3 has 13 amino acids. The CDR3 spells CSVATGVGYEQYF. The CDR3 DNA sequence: TGCAGCGTGGCGACAGGGGTCGGCTACGAGCAGTACTTC.

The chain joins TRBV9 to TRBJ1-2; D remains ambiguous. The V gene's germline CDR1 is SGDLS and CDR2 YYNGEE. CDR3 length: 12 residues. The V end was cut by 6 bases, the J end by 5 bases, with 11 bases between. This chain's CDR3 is CASTVRMYGYTF. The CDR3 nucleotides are TGTGCCAGCACGGTCCGGATGTATGGCTACACCTTC.